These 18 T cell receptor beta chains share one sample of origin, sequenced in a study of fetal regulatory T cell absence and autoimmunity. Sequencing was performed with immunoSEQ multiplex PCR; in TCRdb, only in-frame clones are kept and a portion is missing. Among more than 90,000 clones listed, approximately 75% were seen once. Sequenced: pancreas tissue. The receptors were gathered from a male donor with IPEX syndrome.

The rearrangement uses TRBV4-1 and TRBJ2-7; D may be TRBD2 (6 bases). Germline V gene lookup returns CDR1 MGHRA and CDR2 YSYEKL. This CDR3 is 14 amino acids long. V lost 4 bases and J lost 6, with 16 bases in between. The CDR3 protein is CASSPRGGIREQYF. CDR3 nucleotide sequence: TGCGCCAGCAGCCCCCGGGGCGGGATTCGCGAGCAGTACTTC.

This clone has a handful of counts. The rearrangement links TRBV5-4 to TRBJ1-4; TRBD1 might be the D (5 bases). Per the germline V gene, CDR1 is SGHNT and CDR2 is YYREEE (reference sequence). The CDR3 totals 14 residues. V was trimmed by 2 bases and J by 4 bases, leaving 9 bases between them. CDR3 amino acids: CASSFGRDNEKLFF. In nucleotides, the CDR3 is TGTGCCAGCAGCTTCGGCAGGGATAATGAAAAACTGTTTTTT.

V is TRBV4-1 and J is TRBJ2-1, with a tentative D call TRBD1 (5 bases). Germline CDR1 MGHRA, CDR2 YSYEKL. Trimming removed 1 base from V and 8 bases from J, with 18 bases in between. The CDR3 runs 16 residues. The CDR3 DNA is TGCGCCAGCAGCCAAGGGGGCGGAACTGCCCCCGATGAGCAGTTCTTC. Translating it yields CASSQGGGTAPDEQFF.

In nucleotides, the CDR3 is TGTGCCAGCAGCTCGGTACTAGCGGGGGGGCCGACCTACTACGAGCAGTACTTC. Amino acids: CASSSVLAGGPTYYEQYF. The chain recombines TRBV5-6 with TRBJ2-7; 13 bases are shared with TRBD2. Per the germline V gene, CDR1 is SGHDT and CDR2 is YYEEEE. This CDR3 contains 18 residues. Trimming took 3 bases from V and 3 from J; bases not matched to a gene: 12.

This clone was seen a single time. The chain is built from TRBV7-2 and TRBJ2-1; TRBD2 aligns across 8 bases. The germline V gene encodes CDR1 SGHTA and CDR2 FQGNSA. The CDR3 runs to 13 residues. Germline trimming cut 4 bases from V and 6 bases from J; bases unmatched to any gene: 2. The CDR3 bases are TGTGCCAGCAGCTCCGGGACTAGCAATGAGCAGTTCTTC. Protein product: CASSSGTSNEQFF.

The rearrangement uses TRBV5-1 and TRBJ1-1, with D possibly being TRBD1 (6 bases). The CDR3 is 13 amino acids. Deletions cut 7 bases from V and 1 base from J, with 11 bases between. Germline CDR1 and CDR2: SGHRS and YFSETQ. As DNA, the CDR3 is TGCGCCAGCTCGGGCAGGGGGAACACTGAAGCTTTCTTT. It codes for CASSGRGNTEAFF.

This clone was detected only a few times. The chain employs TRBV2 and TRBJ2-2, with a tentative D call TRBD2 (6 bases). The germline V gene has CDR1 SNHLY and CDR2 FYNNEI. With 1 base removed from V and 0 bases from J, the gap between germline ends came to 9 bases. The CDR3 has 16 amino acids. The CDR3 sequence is CASSEEGGTNTGELFF. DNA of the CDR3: TGTGCCAGCAGTGAAGAGGGCGGGACGAACACCGGGGAGCTGTTTTTT.

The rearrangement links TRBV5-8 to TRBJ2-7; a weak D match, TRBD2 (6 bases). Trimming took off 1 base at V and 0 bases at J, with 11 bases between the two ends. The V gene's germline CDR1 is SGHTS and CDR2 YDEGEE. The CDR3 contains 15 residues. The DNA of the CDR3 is TGTGCCAGCAGCTTGAGGGCGGGACCCTCCTACGAGCAGTACTTC. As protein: CASSLRAGPSYEQYF.

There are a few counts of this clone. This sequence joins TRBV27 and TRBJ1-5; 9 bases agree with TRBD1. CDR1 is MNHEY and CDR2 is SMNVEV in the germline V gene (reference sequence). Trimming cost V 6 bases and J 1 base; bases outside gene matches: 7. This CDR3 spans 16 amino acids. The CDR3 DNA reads TGTGCCAGCAGGCCGGGACAGGGAAGGAGCAATCAGCCCCAGCATTTT. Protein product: CASRPGQGRSNQPQHF.

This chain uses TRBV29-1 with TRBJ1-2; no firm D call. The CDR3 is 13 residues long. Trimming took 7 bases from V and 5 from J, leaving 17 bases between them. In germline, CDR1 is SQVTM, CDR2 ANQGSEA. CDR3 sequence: CSARSGSLYGYTF. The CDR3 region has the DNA TGCAGCGCTCGATCCGGGTCCCTTTATGGCTACACCTTC.

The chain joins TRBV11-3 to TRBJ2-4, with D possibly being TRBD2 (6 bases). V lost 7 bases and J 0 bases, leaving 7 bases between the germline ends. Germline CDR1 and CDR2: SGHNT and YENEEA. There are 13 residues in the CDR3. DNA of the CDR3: TGTGCCAGCACGGGGGTAGCCAAAAACATTCAGTACTTC. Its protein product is CASTGVAKNIQYF.

The CDR3: CASSPGTGPYEQYF. The CDR3 DNA reads TGTGCCAGCAGTCCCGGGACAGGGCCCTACGAGCAGTACTTC. The chain carries TRBV27 and TRBJ2-7; 9 bases map to TRBD1. CDR3 length: 14 residues. Trimming took 5 bases from V and 2 from J; bases not matched to a gene: 4. The V gene's germline CDR1 is MNHEY and CDR2 SMNVEV (reference sequence).

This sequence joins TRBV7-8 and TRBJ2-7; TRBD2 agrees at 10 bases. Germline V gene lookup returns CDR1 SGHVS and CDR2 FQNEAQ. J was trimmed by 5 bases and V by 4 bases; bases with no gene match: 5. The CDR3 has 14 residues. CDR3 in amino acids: CASSYSGRLDEQYF. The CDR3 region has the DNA TGTGCCAGCAGCTATAGCGGGAGGCTCGACGAGCAGTACTTC.

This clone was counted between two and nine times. CDR3 in DNA: TGTGCCAGCAGCTTAATAGCCTCCTACAATGAGCAGTTCTTC. Its protein is CASSLIASYNEQFF. This chain uses TRBV7-8 with TRBJ2-1, with no clear D. Germline CDR1 SGHVS, CDR2 FQNEAQ. The CDR3 covers 14 residues. V lost 2 bases and J 0 bases, leaving 5 bases between the germline ends.

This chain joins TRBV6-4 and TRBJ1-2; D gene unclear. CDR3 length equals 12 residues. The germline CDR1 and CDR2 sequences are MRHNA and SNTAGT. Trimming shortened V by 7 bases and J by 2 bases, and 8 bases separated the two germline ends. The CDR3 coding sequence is TGTGCCAGCATAGGCCGGAACTATGGCTACACCTTC. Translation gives CASIGRNYGYTF.

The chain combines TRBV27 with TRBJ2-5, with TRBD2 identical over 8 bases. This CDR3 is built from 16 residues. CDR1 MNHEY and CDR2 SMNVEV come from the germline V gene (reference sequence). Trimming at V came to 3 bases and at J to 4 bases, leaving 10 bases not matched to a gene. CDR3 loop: CASSFGSGRRRETQYF. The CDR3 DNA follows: TGTGCCAGCAGTTTCGGGAGCGGGAGACGGCGAGAGACCCAGTACTTC.

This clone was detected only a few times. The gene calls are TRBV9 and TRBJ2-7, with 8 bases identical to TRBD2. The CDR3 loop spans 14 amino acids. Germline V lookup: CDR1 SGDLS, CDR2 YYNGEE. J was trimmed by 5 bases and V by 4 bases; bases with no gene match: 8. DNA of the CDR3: TGTGCCAGCAGCCGCCGGGGGGGCGTCGACGAGCAGTACTTC. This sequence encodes CASSRRGGVDEQYF.

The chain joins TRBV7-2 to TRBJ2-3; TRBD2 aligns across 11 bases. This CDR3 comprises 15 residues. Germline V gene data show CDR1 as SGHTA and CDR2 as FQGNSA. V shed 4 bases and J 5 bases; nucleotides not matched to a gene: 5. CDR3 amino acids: CASSWGLAEEDTQYF. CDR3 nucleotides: TGTGCCAGCAGCTGGGGACTAGCGGAGGAAGATACGCAGTATTTT.